This TCR beta chain was observed in a study of T cells after yellow fever vaccination. General study results and limits: Researchers report a weaker secondary response that nonetheless peaked faster, day 5 versus 15. Among primary-vaccination clones, most reappeared after the booster, at 96% for CD4 and more than 85% for CD8. Researchers noted that a small share of clonotypes showed up in both CD4 and CD8 compartments. There was a possibility that FACS-sorted repertoires contained abundant clonotypes contaminating from the bulk population.

CDR3 size: 12 residues. CDR1 and CDR2 from the germline V gene are SGHTA and FQGTGA. V was clipped by 5 bases and J by 7 bases, with 11 bases between them. MiXCR was run by TCRdb on the 5' RACE reads, yielding one entry per CDR3 protein. The sample records 12,000 to 15,000 distinct CDR3 sequences, about 7.1% being singletons. At least ten counts were recorded for this clonotype. The clonotype was recovered from a man aged 18 to 29 who received the YFV17D yellow fever vaccine. V and J are TRBV7-3 and TRBJ1-2; perhaps TRBD1 as D (6 bases). The sample was PBMCs, either bulk or a sorted T-cell subset (CD4+, CD8+, memory, or dextramer-sorted; not recorded which), taken on the day of the yellow fever booster vaccination. CDR3 protein: CASSEGGSGYTF. CDR3 coding DNA: TGTGCCAGCAGCGAGGGGGGGAGTGGCTACACCTTC. The variable domain in full, completed from reference TRBV7-3 and TRBJ1-2, reads GAGVSQTPSNKVTEKGKYVELRCDPISGHTALYWYRQSLGQGPEFLIYFQGTGAADDSGLPNDRFFAVRPEGSVSTLKIQRTERGDSAVYLCASSEGGSGYTFGSGTRLTVV.